This T cell receptor beta chain was identified in a study of blood T cell repertoires in COVID-19. Study details: The samples span acute and convalescent COVID-19 from the United States, Italy and Spain. Sample material is recorded as cDNA or gDNA derived from T cells, B-cell-depleted T cells, or PBMCs.

This CDR3 contains 13 residues. The V and J ends lost 9 bases and 4 bases respectively, with 16 bases between them. Germline CDR1 is SGHRS and CDR2 is YFSETQ. As processed by the authors: Reference gene primer amplification gave nucleated cell count estimates. Sequencing was performed with immunoSEQ multiplex PCR; in TCRdb, only in-frame clones are kept and a portion is missing. The V and J calls and the clone size are those of that table, but D and trimming were determined from the DNA. The data contain about 50,000 clones, 80% to 90% of them singletons. The rearrangement joins TRBV5-1 to TRBJ1-2; no definite D call. The sequence was collected from a human donor in a cohort sampled during active COVID-19. The specimen was peripheral blood. The CDR3 protein is CATAPPNGYGYTF. In nucleotides, the CDR3 is TGCGCCACCGCGCCCCCGAACGGCTATGGCTACACCTTC.